Below are 32 T cell receptor beta chains sequenced from a single sample in a study of vaccination effects on CD4 cells after COVID-19. Prior to sequencing, the ViraFEST assay stimulated PBMC with viral peptide pools, which expanded the antigen-specific CD4+ T cells. The authors isolated CD4+ T cells after roughly eleven days of culture. Each participant was given two doses of one vaccine (BNT162b2 or mRNA-1273). Sequencing was performed with immunoSEQ multiplex PCR; in TCRdb, only in-frame clones are kept and a portion is missing. Altogether fewer than 85,000 clones are present, roughly 80% being singletons, with the ten largest covering about 0.91%. Their antigens are not known. The material sequenced was CD4+ T cells from PBMCs cultured with HCoV-OC43 spike peptides, taken after COVID-19 vaccination. Subset specified: HCoV-OC43 spike overlapping peptide pool stimulation. Receptor source: a human donor who received a COVID-19 vaccine.

The rearrangement links TRBV7-6 to TRBJ1-2; 10 nucleotides agree with TRBD1. Per the germline V gene, CDR1 is SGHVS and CDR2 is FNYEAQ. This CDR3 has 18 amino acids. J lost 3 bases, V lost 5 bases, and 15 bases had no gene match. The CDR3 nucleotides read TGTGCCAGCAGCGCCCGTCCCGGGACAGGGGTAGTGGACTATGGCTACACCTTC. It yields the protein CASSARPGTGVVDYGYTF.

Notes on this clone: The sample has other DNA sequences that encode this CDR3 too. This chain uses TRBV12-3 or TRBV12-4 with TRBJ2-1; unclear D gene. The CDR3 length is 12 residues. Trimming removed 6 bases from V and 4 bases from J, with 7 bases in between. The CDR3: CASSRQYNEQFF. Written as DNA, the CDR3 is TGTGCCAGCAGCCGACAATACAATGAGCAGTTCTTC.

This sequence joins TRBV19 and TRBJ2-2; no firm D call. Trimming took 6 bases from V and 0 from J, leaving 8 bases between them. Germline CDR1 reads LNHDA; CDR2 reads SQIVND (reference sequence). The CDR3 spans 14 residues. The CDR3 here is CASRSHPNTGELFF. For the CDR3, the DNA is TGTGCCAGTAGGAGTCACCCGAACACCGGGGAGCTGTTTTTT.

The J gene is TRBJ1-5, the V gene TRBV28; weak D call: TRBD1 (5 bases). Trimming removed 2 bases at V and 9 bases at J, with 17 bases between. This CDR3 comprises 15 residues. In germline, CDR1 is MDHEN, CDR2 SYDVKM. The CDR3 DNA sequence: TGTGCCAGCAGTTTACATCCCTCAGGGACTTCGCCCCAGCATTTT. Protein product: CASSLHPSGTSPQHF. The full variable domain, its missing parts supplied by reference TRBV28 and TRBJ1-5, is DVKVTQSSRYLVKRTGEKVFLECVQDMDHENMFWYRQDPGLGLRLIYFSYDVKMKEKGDIPEGYSVSREKKERFSLILESASTNQTSMYLCASSLHPSGTSPQHFGDGTRLSIL.

The J gene is TRBJ2-1, the V gene TRBV19; the D gene could be TRBD1 or TRBD2 (7 bases each). The germline gives CDR1 LNHDA, CDR2 SQIVND (reference sequence). V was clipped by 5 bases and J by 8 bases, with 19 bases between them. This CDR3 region has 15 residues. As DNA, the CDR3 is TGTGCCAGTAGTTTTCGACAGGGAGGGTACGATGAGCAGTTCTTC. Translating gives CASSFRQGGYDEQFF. Full variable domain (outside the CDR3, taken from reference TRBV19 and TRBJ2-1): DGGITQSPKYLFRKEGQNVTLSCEQNLNHDAMYWYRQDPGQGLRLIYYSQIVNDFQKGDIAEGYSVSREKKESFPLTVTSAQKNPTAFYLCASSFRQGGYDEQFFGPGTRLTVL.

The rearrangement uses TRBV20-1 and TRBJ2-4, with 13 bases matching TRBD2. Trimming at V came to 3 bases and at J to 0 bases, leaving 5 bases not matched to a gene. CDR1 and CDR2 from the germline V gene are DFQATT and SNEGSKA (reference sequence). This CDR3 has 17 residues. DNA of the CDR3: TGCAGTGCTAGTTGGACTAGCGGGGGACTAGCCAAAAACATTCAGTACTTC. Translating gives CSASWTSGGLAKNIQYF.

This clone was detected once. This chain uses TRBV28 with TRBJ1-1, with D tentatively TRBD1 (5 bases). The CDR3 covers 15 residues. V gave up 6 bases and J gave up 4 bases, with 18 bases separating them. Germline V gene data show CDR1 as MDHEN and CDR2 as SYDVKM. The CDR3 nucleotides are TGTGCCAGCAGCGTGCCTATCGAGCAGGGCACTGAAGCTTTCTTT. The encoded protein is CASSVPIEQGTEAFF.

Concerning this clone itself: The junction departs from the called germline gene at one end, perhaps through a read error. The genes are TRBV5-1 and TRBJ1-6, with TRBD1 identical over 7 bases. The CDR3 has 16 residues. The germline CDR1 and CDR2 sequences are SGHRS and YFSETQ. CDR3 DNA: TGCGCCAGCAGGTTGGGTGCCACAGGGGAAAATTCACCCCTCCACTTT. Its translation is CASRLGATGENSPLHF.

The V call is TRBV2, the J call TRBJ2-2, with 14 nucleotides matching TRBD2. The CDR3 is 16 residues long. From germline, CDR1 is SNHLY and CDR2 FYNNEI. V dropped 4 bases and J dropped 7; count of bases not matched to a gene: 5. The CDR3 sequence: CASSGLAGGHGGELFF. CDR3 DNA: TGTGCCAGCAGTGGACTAGCGGGGGGGCACGGCGGGGAGCTGTTTTTT.

This clone was picked up a small number of times. The CDR3 region is CASRNRENTEAFF. The CDR3 DNA sequence: TGTGCCAGTAGGAACAGGGAGAACACTGAAGCTTTCTTT. This chain connects TRBV19 to TRBJ1-1; tentative D call: TRBD1 (6 bases). Germline V gene data show CDR1 as LNHDA and CDR2 as SQIVND (reference sequence). Trimming shortened V by 6 bases and J by 1 base, and 9 bases separated the two germline ends. CDR3 length: 13 amino acids.

The CDR3 DNA is TGTGCCAGCAGCATCAGGGGTATCAGCACAGATACGCAGTATTTT. Translating gives CASSIRGISTDTQYF. The genes are TRBV11-1 and TRBJ2-3, with D perhaps TRBD1 (6 bases). Germline loops: CDR1 SGHAT, CDR2 FQDESV (reference sequence). CDR3 length: 15 amino acids. Trimming cost V 5 bases and J 0 bases, with 12 bases left between them.

In this sample, this clone turned up once. The gene calls are TRBV20-1 and TRBJ2-1; 8 bases agree with TRBD2. CDR1 and CDR2 from the germline V gene are DFQATT and SNEGSKA (reference sequence). CDR3 length equals 13 residues. After removal of 3 bases from V and 6 bases from J, the junction contained 4 bases not matched to a gene. This CDR3 is CSASPGGVNEQFF. The CDR3 DNA reads as TGCAGTGCTAGTCCGGGGGGGGTCAATGAGCAGTTCTTC.

This chain uses TRBV6-5 with TRBJ1-1; the D is unclear. V was clipped by 6 bases and J by 1 base, with 15 bases between them. Germline V gives CDR1 MNHEY, CDR2 SVGAGI. The CDR3 length is 15 residues. CDR3 amino acids: CASSSNSWGNTEAFF. The CDR3 DNA is TGTGCCAGCAGCTCGAACAGCTGGGGGAACACTGAAGCTTTCTTT.

The gene calls are TRBV18 and TRBJ2-1; 12 positions match TRBD2. V trimming: 6 bases; J trimming: 3 bases; junction bases outside the gene matches: 6. The CDR3 has 16 residues. Germline V lookup: CDR1 KGHSH, CDR2 LQKENI. Here the CDR3 reads CASSPEGLAGYNEQFF. For the CDR3, the DNA is TGTGCCAGCTCTCCCGAGGGACTAGCGGGCTACAATGAGCAGTTCTTC.

The chain is built from TRBV6-5 and TRBJ2-1; the D gene could be TRBD1 or TRBD2 (5 bases each). Trimming left V 0 bases short and J 15 bases short, with 15 bases between. Germline CDR1 reads MNHEY; CDR2 reads SVGAGI. The CDR3 has 13 residues. DNA for the CDR3: TGTGCCAGCAGTTACTCGAGGGACGGGTACCGGTTCTTC. Its protein product is CASSYSRDGYRFF.

The chain uses TRBV28 and TRBJ2-2; TRBD1 might be the D (5 bases). Germline assignment: CDR1 MDHEN and CDR2 SYDVKM. The CDR3 has 14 amino acids. The V end lost 3 bases, the J end lost 6 bases, and 11 bases lay between the germline ends. DNA of the CDR3: TGTGCCAGCAGTTTGTCAGGGATCGCCGGGGAGCTGTTTTTT. It is translated as CASSLSGIAGELFF.

The genes are TRBV6-2 or TRBV6-3 and TRBJ1-6; D gene ambiguous. The CDR3 covers 12 residues. V lost 2 bases and J lost 7, with 3 bases in between. Germline loops: CDR1 MNHEY, CDR2 SVGEGT. The CDR3 nucleotides read TGTGCCAGCAGTTACGGGAATTCACCCCTCCACTTT. Translated, it gives CASSYGNSPLHF.

The chain is built from TRBV18 and TRBJ2-2; TRBD1 matches at 9 bases. Germline lookup yields CDR1 KGHSH and CDR2 LQKENI. The junction had 1 base not matched to a gene; V was cut back by 0 bases and J by 2 bases. CDR3 length: 16 amino acids. The chain's CDR3 is CASSPPGQGNTGELFF. CDR3 bases: TGTGCCAGCTCACCACCGGGACAGGGAAACACCGGGGAGCTGTTTTTT.

This clone appeared once. The DNA of the CDR3 is TGCGCCAGCAGCGGGCGGGGGGTGAGGACAGATACGCAGTATTTT. This encodes CASSGRGVRTDTQYF. The chain recombines TRBV5-1 with TRBJ2-3; 8 nucleotides match TRBD2. CDR3 length: 15 amino acids. Germline trimming cut 4 bases from V and 3 bases from J; bases unmatched to any gene: 7. Germline assignment: CDR1 SGHRS and CDR2 YFSETQ.

The rearrangement joins TRBV6-5 to TRBJ2-7, with TRBD1 as a possible D gene (8 bases). This CDR3 contains 13 residues. Trimming took 6 bases from V and 7 from J, leaving 16 bases between them. Germline V gene data show CDR1 as MNHEY and CDR2 as SVGAGI. In nucleotides, the CDR3 is TGTGCCAGCAGGCGGACAGGGAGGGGGGAGCAGTACGTC. It specifies CASRRTGRGEQYV.

The chain couples TRBV19 to TRBJ1-1, with D hard to call. V lost 4 bases, J lost 10 bases, and 16 bases lay in between. The CDR3 contains 13 residues. Per germline, CDR1 LNHDA and CDR2 SQIVND (reference sequence). CDR3 sequence (DNA): TGTGCCAGTAGTACAAGGGAGAAAACCCGAGCTTTCTTT. Its translation is CASSTREKTRAFF.

This chain links TRBV6-5 with TRBJ1-5; D is perhaps TRBD1 (6 bases). The CDR3 spans 15 residues. Germline-derived CDR1 and CDR2 are MNHEY and SVGAGI. V was shortened by 6 bases and J by 0 bases, with 12 bases between the two germline ends. The CDR3 loop is CASRQQGNSNQPQHF. The CDR3 region has the DNA TGTGCCAGCAGACAACAGGGAAATAGCAATCAGCCCCAGCATTTT.

This rearrangement joins TRBV29-1 to TRBJ2-1; no clear D gene. Germline CDR1 reads SQVTM; CDR2 reads ANQGSEA. The CDR3 consists of 13 residues. V gave up 6 bases and J gave up 3 bases, with 12 bases separating them. CDR3: CSVELVIYNEQFF. The CDR3 coding sequence is TGCAGCGTCGAATTGGTCATCTACAATGAGCAGTTCTTC.

V usage is TRBV5-1 and J usage is TRBJ2-5; possible D gene TRBD1, 8 bases. The length of the CDR3 is 15 residues. The ends were cut back, 4 bases at V and 3 bases at J, with 16 bases in the middle. Germline assignment: CDR1 SGHRS and CDR2 YFSETQ. The CDR3 bases are TGCGCCAGCAGCCCAAGACAGGGGAGGGAAGAGACCCAGTACTTC. Translated, it gives CASSPRQGREETQYF.

The V call is TRBV3-1 (or the pseudogene TRBV3-2), the J call TRBJ1-2; the match to TRBD1 covers 9 bases. Germline loops: CDR1 LGHDT, CDR2 YNNKEL (reference sequence). The length of the CDR3 is 14 residues. V lost 3 bases and J lost 8; bases outside the gene matches: 7. The CDR3 sequence is CASSQTGGIEGYTF. The CDR3 DNA reads as TGTGCCAGCAGCCAGACAGGGGGAATAGAGGGCTACACCTTC.

This chain uses TRBV10-2 with TRBJ2-5; 10 nucleotides agree with TRBD1. The CDR3 extends over 15 amino acids. V was pared by 0 bases and J by 4 bases, with 2 bases of the junction left unmatched. Germline values: CDR1 WSHSY, CDR2 SAAADI. Here the CDR3 DNA reads TGCGCCAGCAGTGAGTCGACAGGGGGCAGAGAGACCCAGTACTTC. Its translation: CASSESTGGRETQYF.

This chain uses TRBV4-1 with TRBJ1-1, with TRBD1 as a possible D gene (5 bases). The CDR3 spans 16 residues. Trimming took 1 base from V and 10 from J, leaving 22 bases between them. Germline V CDR1 and CDR2: MGHRA, YSYEKL. CDR3 sequence (DNA): TGCGCCAGCAGCCAAGTCTGGGGGGGGATGAGGGTTTTAGCTTTCTTT. The encoded protein is CASSQVWGGMRVLAFF.

V usage is TRBV6-1 and J usage is TRBJ1-1; unclear D gene. Germline V gene lookup returns CDR1 MNHNS and CDR2 SASEGT. The CDR3 covers 14 residues. The V gene lost 1 base and the J gene lost 0 bases, with 6 bases spanning the gap. CDR3 in DNA: TGTGCCAGCAGTGAAGTGAACGTGAACACTGAAGCTTTCTTT. It codes for CASSEVNVNTEAFF.

This chain connects TRBV29-1 to TRBJ1-1; a weak D match, TRBD1 (6 bases). CDR3 length equals 12 residues. Germline CDR1 and CDR2: SQVTM and ANQGSEA. Trimming cost V 3 bases and J 5 bases, with 10 bases left between them. The DNA for the CDR3 is TGCAGCGTTGACCCGGGGGCTACTGAAGCTTTCTTT. The encoded protein is CSVDPGATEAFF.

The table lists this clone with a count of one. The rearrangement links TRBV30 to TRBJ1-1; the D is unclear. Germline CDR1 reads GTSNPN; CDR2 reads SVGIG (reference sequence). The CDR3 has 13 amino acids. Trimming stripped 1 base from V and 1 base from J, with 7 bases between. As DNA, the CDR3 is TGTGCCTGGAGTGACGGGCAGAACACTGAAGCTTTCTTT. This encodes CAWSDGQNTEAFF.

This clone was counted a single time. V is TRBV4-1 and J is TRBJ2-1, with TRBD2 matching over 8 bases. The V and J ends lost 2 bases and 2 bases, in that order; junction bases with no gene match: 5. Looked up from germline, CDR1 is MGHRA and CDR2 is YSYEKL. The CDR3 covers 16 residues. CDR3 nucleotides: TGCGCCAGCAGCCAACCAGCGGGGGCCCCCTACAATGAGCAGTTCTTC. Translated, it gives CASSQPAGAPYNEQFF.

J is TRBJ2-5 and V is TRBV5-1, with no clear D. Germline V CDR1 and CDR2: SGHRS, YFSETQ. The CDR3 has 13 residues. The V end lost 3 bases, the J end lost 2 bases, and 8 bases lay between the germline ends. The CDR3 DNA sequence: TGCGCCAGCAGCTCCCCGGTTCAAGAGACCCAGTACTTC. Its protein is CASSSPVQETQYF.